This record concerns one TCR beta chain sequence. Its antigen has not been determined. One base away there is no much larger clone; base qualities are not given. In the ophthalmopathy patients, disease was moderately to severely active, with a Clinical Activity Score of 3 or more, a NOSPECS grade of 4 or more, and a duration of less than 3 months. Patients with uncontrolled infections, other autoimmune diseases, pregnancy or lactation were excluded. Diagnoses were based on clinical symptoms, serum thyroxine and TRAb, thyroid ultrasound and orbital computed tomography. PBMCs were separated from roughly 9.3 ml of fresh peripheral blood using Ficoll-Paque density gradient centrifugation. Total RNA was extracted using Trizol reagent, and RNA quality was assessed on an Agilent 2100 Bioanalyzer. The TCR beta CDR3 regions were amplified from RNA transcripts. The first round of RT-PCR for the TCR CDR3 was performed with the HTBI primer set and the Qiagen OneStep RT-PCR kit. Libraries were constructed in a second round of multiplex PCR, after which size selection and purification were carried out. Libraries were sequenced paired-end with 100 bp reads on an Illumina HiSeq2000. Regarding the original processing steps: SOAPnuke was used to process the raw data, throwing out any read that contained adapters or uncalled bases, had a mean Phred below 15, or lacked an exact constant-primer or identifier match. COPE v1.2.5 was used to merge the high-quality paired reads, and each unique nucleotide sequence was defined as a clonotype. MiTCR v1.1 was used to align clonotypes to the IMGT TRBV, TRBD and TRBJ reference segments. Only V-J combinations with frequency above 0.0001, covering roughly 99% of repertoires, were analysed. The TCS score was defined as the ratio of F50 (clonal expansion) to E x V (chaos), calculated using BLOSUM62-based TCRdist between CDR3 peptides within each V-J. Welch's t-statistics and random forest reduced around 510 V-J features to roughly 13, which were used in a naive Bayes classifier (R e1071). The raw public data were reprocessed by TCRdb itself: fastp quality trimming at Q25, MiXCR clonotype calling, in-frame beta chains only. Each record represents a unique CDR3 protein, reported with the most common genes and DNA among its rows. TCRdb, not the original authors, processed these V and J calls. The table for this sample lists about 52,000 distinct CDR3 sequences; less than 60% of them were counted only once. Jointly, the top ten make up about a tenth of the sample.

The sample originates from a study of T cells in Graves' hyperthyroidism and ophthalmopathy (dated by TCRdb to the late 2010s). Context from the whole study: Peripheral blood was collected at initial diagnosis, before any treatment. A discovery cohort of roughly 100 patients, about 40 with Graves' ophthalmopathy and approximately 60 with stable Graves' hyperthyroidism, was used to find distinguishing TCR V-J signatures. Prospective prediction of ophthalmopathy was tested in an independent validation cohort of 18 hyperthyroidism patients and 15 to 17 patients who later progressed to ophthalmopathy. The 100 or so discovery patients were divided at random into training and test sets in a 7:3 ratio. In addition, the study compared T-cell repertoires in thyroid tissue and in blood from a handful of Graves' hyperthyroidism patients. Once sampling was done, hyperthyroidism patients were given methimazole at a starting dose of 30 mg daily, whereas ophthalmopathy patients were given high-dose intravenous methylprednisolone. The paper describes TCR Vbeta CDR3 sequencing of 120 to 150 peripheral blood samples, made up of approximately 40 ophthalmopathy patients, roughly 72 hyperthyroidism patients and some 17 progressor patients. Overall study results and their limits: Ophthalmopathy was separated from stable hyperthyroidism by a 13 V-J signature model, with 85% to 90% sensitivity and roughly 84% specificity obtained in cross-validation and 80%/75% obtained in testing. In validation, the model predicted progression to ophthalmopathy a median of roughly six months before onset, with 65% to 71% sensitivity and just under 75% specificity. No statistical method was used to fix the sample size in advance, and group allocation was not hidden from the investigators. Most expanded thyroid clonotypes (frequency above 0.001) were also detected in blood, suggesting blood repertoires may reflect thyroid immune responses.

Per the germline V gene (reference sequence), SGHNT is the CDR1 and YYREEE is the CDR2. The CDR3 runs 13 residues from the cysteine to the phenylalanine. CDR3 DNA only is kept here, 39 bases in frame from base 1. V is pruned by 4 bases and J by 5 bases, leaving 5 bases of the junction without a gene match. The chain couples TRBV5-4 to TRBJ2-7; TRBD2 agrees with 8 junctional bases. This sequence was found in a woman in her 50s with Graves' ophthalmopathy. The sample taken for sequencing was blood. The encoded CDR3 is CASSVAGGNEQYF. The DNA reads TGTGCCAGCAGCGTGGCGGGAGGAAACGAGCAGTACTTC.